These 27 T cell receptor beta chains were sequenced from one sample in a study of blood T cell repertoires in COVID-19. The repertoire was sequenced with immunoSEQ multiplex PCR; TCRdb's copy has only in-frame clones and lacks some. Counted here are around 61,000 clones, over 85% occurring once; the ten biggest clones make up over 1.2%. The sample was peripheral blood. These receptors were taken from a man in his sixties with acute or convalescent COVID-19.

This rearrangement joins TRBV19 to TRBJ1-3; 8 nucleotides match TRBD1. This CDR3 region has 18 residues. The germline CDR1 and CDR2 sequences are LNHDA and SQIVND (reference sequence). V dropped 3 bases and J dropped 1; count of bases not matched to a gene: 11. The CDR3, as DNA: TGTGCCAGTAGTATGGGATGGGACAGGACATCGTCTGGAAACACCATATATTTT. The encoded protein is CASSMGWDRTSSGNTIYF.

The chain has TRBV2 and TRBJ1-1, with 7 bases that match TRBD1. The germline V gene has CDR1 SNHLY and CDR2 FYNNEI. This CDR3 region has 12 residues. Unmatched junction bases numbered 4, after V lost 6 bases and J lost 6 bases. The CDR3 here is CASRGDSAEAFF. In DNA, the CDR3 is TGTGCCAGCAGGGGGGACAGCGCTGAAGCTTTCTTT.

This clone was observed once. J is TRBJ2-3 and V is TRBV6-2 or TRBV6-3, with 11 bases that match TRBD2. Losses at the gene ends were 2 bases for V and 1 base for J; bases not matched to a gene: 8. The germline CDR1 and CDR2 sequences are MNHEY and SVGEGT. This CDR3 comprises 18 residues. The CDR3 region is CASSYNSGGVMGTDTQYF. The CDR3 nucleotides are TGTGCCAGCAGTTACAATAGCGGGGGGGTAATGGGCACAGATACGCAGTATTTT.

This rearrangement joins TRBV3-1 (or the pseudogene TRBV3-2) to TRBJ1-1, with TRBD1 as a possible D gene (5 bases). Trimming shortened V by 5 bases and J by 5 bases, and 6 bases separated the two germline ends. The CDR3 has 11 amino acids. CDR1 is LGHDT and CDR2 is YNNKEL in the germline V gene (reference sequence). The CDR3 here is CASSGGTEAFF. The CDR3 nucleotides read TGTGCCAGCAGCGGGGGGACTGAAGCTTTCTTT.

The chain carries TRBV6-5 and TRBJ1-1; D is possibly TRBD1 (6 bases). CDR3 size: 14 residues. Trimming took off 9 bases at V and 1 base at J, with 15 bases between the two ends. Germline V gives CDR1 MNHEY, CDR2 SVGAGI. The CDR3, as DNA: TGTGCCAGGACAGGCTACCGACGGAACACTGAAGCTTTCTTT. Translating gives CARTGYRRNTEAFF.

This clone has a single count. V is TRBV7-9 and J is TRBJ1-2, with TRBD1 matching 7 bases. J was trimmed by 3 bases and V by 7 bases; bases with no gene match: 14. Germline CDR1 and CDR2: SEHNR and FQNEAQ (reference sequence). This CDR3 spans 16 amino acids. The CDR3 region is CASIPWDRITDYGYTF. In DNA, the CDR3 is TGTGCCAGCATCCCATGGGACAGAATTACTGACTATGGCTACACCTTC. Complete variable domain (other parts from reference TRBV7-9 and TRBJ1-2): DTGVSQNPRHKITKRGQNVTFRCDPISEHNRLYWYRQTLGQGPEFLTYFQNEAQLEKSRLLSDRFSAERPKGSFSTLEIQRTEQGDSAMYLCASIPWDRITDYGYTFGSGTRLTVV.

Only one count was recorded for this clone. The chain combines TRBV30 with TRBJ1-2; D is possibly TRBD1 (5 bases). Germline V CDR1 and CDR2: GTSNPN, SVGIG (reference sequence). The CDR3 has 15 amino acids. Trimming removed 0 bases at V and 3 bases at J, with 14 bases between. The CDR3: CAWSVGRQGHYGYTF. The CDR3 DNA reads as TGTGCCTGGAGTGTCGGTAGGCAGGGCCACTATGGCTACACCTTC. Together with reference TRBV30 and TRBJ1-2, the CDR3 gives the full variable domain: SQTIHQWPATLVQPVGSPLSLECTVEGTSNPNLYWYRQAAGRGLQLLFYSVGIGQISSEVPQNLSASRPQDRQFILSSKKLLLSDSGFYLCAWSVGRQGHYGYTFGSGTRLTVV.

V usage is TRBV3-1 (or the pseudogene TRBV3-2) and J usage is TRBJ2-1; 9 bases map to TRBD2. This CDR3 comprises 15 residues. Germline V lookup: CDR1 LGHDT, CDR2 YNNKEL (reference sequence). The V and J ends lost 4 bases and 6 bases, in that order; junction bases with no gene match: 7. CDR3 amino acids: CASSPLGLAFNEQFF. The CDR3 DNA reads TGTGCCAGCAGCCCCTTGGGACTAGCTTTCAATGAGCAGTTCTTC.

This clone was recorded a few times. The chain has TRBV5-4 and TRBJ1-1; the match to TRBD1 covers 9 bases. Germline CDR1 is SGHNT and CDR2 is YYREEE (reference sequence). CDR3 length: 15 residues. The V and J ends lost 4 bases and 1 base, in that order; junction bases with no gene match: 5. CDR3 amino acids: CASSRQGGTNTEAFF. CDR3 bases: TGTGCCAGCAGCAGACAGGGGGGGACGAACACTGAAGCTTTCTTT. The full variable domain, rest sourced from reference TRBV5-4 and TRBJ1-1, is ETGVTQSPTHLIKTRGQQVTLRCSSQSGHNTVSWYQQALGQGPQFIFQYYREEENGRGNFPPRFSGLQFPNYSSELNVNALELDDSALYLCASSRQGGTNTEAFFGQGTRLTVV.

The chain employs TRBV6-1 and TRBJ2-2; 11 bases are shared with TRBD2. Germline loops: CDR1 MNHNS, CDR2 SASEGT. V lost 1 base to trimming and J lost 5 bases; unmatched junction nucleotides: 6. The CDR3 length is 17 residues. CDR3 in DNA: TGTGCCAGCAGTGAAGATTGGACTAGCGGGCTTACCGGGGAGCTGTTTTTT. Translation gives CASSEDWTSGLTGELFF.

The rearrangement uses TRBV7-9 and TRBJ2-1, with D maybe TRBD2 (5 bases). This CDR3 region has 14 residues. CDR1 is SEHNR and CDR2 is FQNEAQ in the germline V gene (reference sequence). V was clipped by 3 bases and J by 4 bases, with 10 bases between them. CDR3 nucleotide sequence: TGTGCCAGCAGCTTTCGTACGGGGTACAATGAGCAGTTCTTC. This gives the protein CASSFRTGYNEQFF. Supplemented by reference TRBV7-9 and TRBJ2-1, the full variable domain reads DTGVSQNPRHKITKRGQNVTFRCDPISEHNRLYWYRQTLGQGPEFLTYFQNEAQLEKSRLLSDRFSAERPKGSFSTLEIQRTEQGDSAMYLCASSFRTGYNEQFFGPGTRLTVL.

The chain joins TRBV11-2 to TRBJ1-3; the D is unclear. With 5 bases removed from V and 1 base from J, the gap between germline ends came to 9 bases. This CDR3 contains 14 residues. Per the germline V gene, CDR1 is SGHAT and CDR2 is FQNNGV. The CDR3 reads CASSPQRSGNTIYF. Here the CDR3 DNA reads TGTGCCAGCAGCCCGCAGCGGTCTGGAAACACCATATATTTT.

The gene calls are TRBV6-1 and TRBJ1-5, with TRBD1 matching 7 bases. This CDR3 contains 15 residues. Unmatched junction bases numbered 5, after V lost 3 bases and J lost 3 bases. The germline CDR1 and CDR2 sequences are MNHNS and SASEGT. The CDR3 sequence: CASSERGHDNQPQHF. For the CDR3, the DNA is TGTGCCAGCAGTGAGAGGGGGCATGACAATCAGCCCCAGCATTTT.

This clone was seen a few times. The gene calls are TRBV11-2 and TRBJ1-3; 8 bases are a match to TRBD1. Germline assignment: CDR1 SGHAT and CDR2 FQNNGV. V lost 3 bases and J lost 2; bases outside the gene matches: 6. The CDR3 is 16 amino acids. The CDR3: CASSFTGGSAGNTIYF. CDR3 nucleotide sequence: TGTGCCAGCAGCTTTACAGGGGGAAGTGCTGGAAACACCATATATTTT.

The chain couples TRBV27 to TRBJ1-5; TRBD1 is a possible D gene (6 bases). The CDR3 length is 15 residues. The germline CDR1 and CDR2 sequences are MNHEY and SMNVEV (reference sequence). Trimming removed 0 bases from V and 6 bases from J, with 12 bases in between. In nucleotides, the CDR3 is TGTGCCAGCAGTTTATCACCAGGGGAGGGTCAGCCCCAGCATTTT. This encodes CASSLSPGEGQPQHF.

This clone was recorded a few times. V usage is TRBV6-5 and J usage is TRBJ2-7; TRBD1 agrees at 7 bases. V trimming: 2 bases; J trimming: 0 bases; junction bases outside the gene matches: 4. Germline V gene lookup returns CDR1 MNHEY and CDR2 SVGAGI. CDR3 length: 15 amino acids. DNA for the CDR3: TGTGCCAGCAGTTACACAGGGGTGGGCTCCTACGAGCAGTACTTC. The encoded protein is CASSYTGVGSYEQYF.

The rearrangement uses TRBV7-2 and TRBJ1-2; 7 positions match TRBD1. CDR1 SGHTA and CDR2 FQGNSA come from the germline V gene. There are 15 residues in the CDR3. After removal of 7 bases from V and 7 bases from J, the junction contained 15 bases not matched to a gene. The CDR3 region has the DNA TGTGCCAGCAACTTTCTTCCGACAGGGAGCGTTGGCTACACCTTC. Amino acids: CASNFLPTGSVGYTF.

The genes are TRBV5-4 and TRBJ1-1, with 10 bases that match TRBD1. Germline CDR1 SGHNT, CDR2 YYREEE (reference sequence). The CDR3 has 16 residues. The J segment lost 2 bases and the V segment lost 3 bases, leaving 7 bases of the junction unmatched. The CDR3 region has the DNA TGTGCCAGCAGCTACTACCGGGACAGGGGAAACACTGAAGCTTTCTTT. Amino acid sequence: CASSYYRDRGNTEAFF. Combining the CDR3 with reference TRBV5-4 and TRBJ1-1 gives the whole variable domain ETGVTQSPTHLIKTRGQQVTLRCSSQSGHNTVSWYQQALGQGPQFIFQYYREEENGRGNFPPRFSGLQFPNYSSELNVNALELDDSALYLCASSYYRDRGNTEAFFGQGTRLTVV.

This clone was picked up one time. This chain uses TRBV10-3 with TRBJ2-3; tentatively, D is TRBD1 (6 bases). Deletions cut 1 base from V and 3 bases from J, with 14 bases between. From germline, CDR1 is ENHRY and CDR2 SYGVKD. This CDR3 comprises 16 residues. CDR3 coding DNA: TGTGCCATCAGTGAGTTCGACAGGAAAGCAACAGATACGCAGTATTTT. Its protein is CAISEFDRKATDTQYF.

This chain uses TRBV11-1 with TRBJ2-1, with 10 bases identical to TRBD2. The V segment lost 5 bases and the J segment 9 bases; nucleotides outside the gene matches: 7. Germline V gene lookup returns CDR1 SGHAT and CDR2 FQDESV (reference sequence). The CDR3 is 14 amino acids. The CDR3 nucleotides read TGTGCCAGCAGCCAGCGGGGGGGGATTCTTGAGCAGTTCTTC. It specifies CASSQRGGILEQFF.

This chain links TRBV4-1 with TRBJ2-1; the match to TRBD2 covers 8 bases. Germline loops: CDR1 MGHRA, CDR2 YSYEKL. Germline trimming cut 4 bases from V and 5 bases from J; bases unmatched to any gene: 7. The CDR3 has 15 amino acids. Here the CDR3 reads CASSPKRGTDNEQFF. The CDR3 coding sequence is TGCGCCAGCAGCCCCAAGCGGGGGACCGACAATGAGCAGTTCTTC.

This clone was recorded only once. This chain connects TRBV9 to TRBJ1-4, with 10 nucleotides matching TRBD1. The CDR3 runs 16 residues. CDR1 and CDR2 from the germline V gene are SGDLS and YYNGEE. Losses at the gene ends were 3 bases for V and 5 bases for J; bases not matched to a gene: 7. The CDR3 is CASSAGQGVTNEKLFF. As DNA, the CDR3 is TGTGCCAGCAGCGCCGGACAGGGGGTCACGAATGAAAAACTGTTTTTT.

The chain joins TRBV3-1 (or the pseudogene TRBV3-2) to TRBJ2-7, with TRBD1 matching over 9 bases. The CDR3 is made up of 14 amino acids. From germline, CDR1 is LGHDT and CDR2 YNNKEL (reference sequence). Trimming took 4 bases from V and 4 from J; bases not matched to a gene: 5. The CDR3 reads CASSLWDRAYEQYF. The CDR3 DNA sequence: TGTGCCAGCAGCCTGTGGGACAGGGCGTACGAGCAGTACTTC.

This clone appeared once. V usage is TRBV19 and J usage is TRBJ1-3, with TRBD1 as a possible D gene (5 bases). The CDR3 loop spans 14 amino acids. Germline V gene data show CDR1 as LNHDA and CDR2 as SQIVND (reference sequence). Written as DNA, the CDR3 is TGTGCGATTTCCGCGCGGGGGGCTGGAAACACCATATATTTT. Protein product: CAISARGAGNTIYF.

The chain has TRBV5-1 and TRBJ1-4; 7 bases align to TRBD1. This CDR3 region has 15 residues. Germline V gene lookup returns CDR1 SGHRS and CDR2 YFSETQ. V lost 0 bases and J lost 5; bases outside the gene matches: 4. CDR3 nucleotides: TGCGCCAGCAGCTTGGCTGGGACAGCGAATGAAAAACTGTTTTTT. This codes for CASSLAGTANEKLFF.

The CDR3 protein is CASSLDGYNTGELFF. CDR3 coding DNA: TGCGCCAGCAGCTTGGACGGGTATAATACCGGGGAGCTGTTTTTT. The chain is built from TRBV5-1 and TRBJ2-2, with D hard to call. The CDR3 sequence is 15 residues long. V lost 0 bases and J 5 bases, leaving 11 bases between the germline ends. Germline CDR1 is SGHRS and CDR2 is YFSETQ.

The chain combines TRBV2 with TRBJ1-3; TRBD1 is a possible D gene (5 bases). The germline V gene has CDR1 SNHLY and CDR2 FYNNEI. V lost 8 bases and J lost 4, with 9 bases in between. There are 12 residues in the CDR3. The CDR3 DNA follows: TGTGCCAGCTCAGGGTCCGGAAACACCATATATTTT. Protein product: CASSGSGNTIYF. Supplemented by reference TRBV2 and TRBJ1-3, the full variable domain reads EPEVTQTPSHQVTQMGQEVILRCVPISNHLYFYWYRQILGQKVEFLVSFYNNEISEKSEIFDDQFSVERPDGSNFTLKIRSTKLEDSAMYFCASSGSGNTIYFGEGSWLTVV.